The entry below describes one T cell receptor (beta chain). It has no known antigen specificity. Base qualities are not provided; no much larger clone lies one nucleotide away. The library was prepared using the immunoSEQ multiplex PCR assay. As stored in TCRdb, this immuneACCESS dataset retains in-frame rearrangements with V and J assigned. A fraction of the clones does not appear; measured against another copy, unresolved V genes explain less than half of the discrepancy, and the remainder lacks a known reason. Recorded for this sample are roughly 150,000 clones; 88% of them occurred a single time. The leading ten clones occupy more than 1.5% of the sample. The germline V gene yields MDHEN for CDR1 and SYDVKM for CDR2. The CDR3 starts with the cysteine, ends with the phenylalanine, and has 12 residues. Only CDR3 DNA remains: 36 bases, in frame from the first base. The V and J ends are trimmed by 6 bases and 4 bases, leaving 6 bases between them.

The entry originates in a study of control samples from healthy donors and cancer patients (dated by TCRdb to 2018 to 2020). Sequencing was done on a sample of blood. The chain was built from TRBV28 and TRBJ2-2; no D gene call is confident. This TCR was sampled from a man aged 18 to 29 in good health. The CDR3: CASRILTGELFF. Read as DNA, the sequence is TGTGCCAGCAGGATACTCACCGGGGAGCTGTTTTTT.